This record concerns one TCR beta chain sequence. Its antigen is unknown. Trimming removed 6 bases from V and 3 bases from J, with 6 bases in between. Germline CDR1 MGHDK, CDR2 SYGVNS. There are 13 residues in the CDR3. TCRdb passed the 5' RACE reads through MiXCR, listing each CDR3 protein once. The sample lists about 610,000 distinct CDR3 sequences; approximately 15% were seen once. This entry comes from a study of T-cell memory formation after mild COVID-19. Study overall: Most TCR clusters belonged to a single donor.

Regarding the study as a whole: The study detected some responding clones in pre-infection memory, suggesting cross-reactive memory joined.

The material sequenced was PBMCs or a T cell subset sorted from them (not recorded which). The chain links TRBV25-1 to TRBJ2-6; D is unclear. The TCR comes from an adult woman who had mild COVID-19 (a few samples of this study predate the infection). Cell type and time point are not known. CDR3 amino acids: CASSRGGANVLTF. The DNA for the CDR3 is TGTGCCAGCAGCCGAGGTGGGGCCAACGTCCTGACTTTC.